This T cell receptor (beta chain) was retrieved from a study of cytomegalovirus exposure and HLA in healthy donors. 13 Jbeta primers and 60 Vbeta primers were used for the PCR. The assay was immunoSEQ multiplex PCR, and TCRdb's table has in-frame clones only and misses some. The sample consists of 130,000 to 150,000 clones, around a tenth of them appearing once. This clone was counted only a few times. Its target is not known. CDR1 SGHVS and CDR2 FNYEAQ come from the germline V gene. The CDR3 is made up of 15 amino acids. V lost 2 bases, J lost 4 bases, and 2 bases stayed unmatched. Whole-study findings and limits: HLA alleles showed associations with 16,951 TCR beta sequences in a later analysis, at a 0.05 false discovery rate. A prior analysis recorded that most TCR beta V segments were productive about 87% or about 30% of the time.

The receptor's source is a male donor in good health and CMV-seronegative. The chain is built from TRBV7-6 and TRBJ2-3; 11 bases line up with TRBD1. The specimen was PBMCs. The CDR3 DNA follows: TGTGCCAGCAGCTTAAGGACAGGGGGCGCAGATACGCAGTATTTT. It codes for CASSLRTGGADTQYF.